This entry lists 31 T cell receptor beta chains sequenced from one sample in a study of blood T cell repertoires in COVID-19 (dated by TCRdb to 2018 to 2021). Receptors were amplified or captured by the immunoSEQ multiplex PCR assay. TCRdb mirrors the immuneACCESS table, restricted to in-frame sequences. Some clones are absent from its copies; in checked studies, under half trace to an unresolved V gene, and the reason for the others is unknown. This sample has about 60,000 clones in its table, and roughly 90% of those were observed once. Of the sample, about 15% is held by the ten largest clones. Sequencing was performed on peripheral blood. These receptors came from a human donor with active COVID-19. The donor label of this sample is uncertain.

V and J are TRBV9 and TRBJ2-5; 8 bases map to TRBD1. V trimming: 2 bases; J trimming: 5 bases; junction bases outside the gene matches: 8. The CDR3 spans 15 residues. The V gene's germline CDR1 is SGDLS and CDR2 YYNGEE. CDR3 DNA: TGTGCCAGCAGCGTGAACAGGGGGGTTGGCGAGACCCAGTACTTC. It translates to CASSVNRGVGETQYF. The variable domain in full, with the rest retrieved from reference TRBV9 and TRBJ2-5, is DSGVTQTPKHLITATGQRVTLRCSPRSGDLSVYWYQQSLDQGLQFLIQYYNGEERAKGNILERFSAQQFPDLHSELNLSSLELGDSALYFCASSVNRGVGETQYFGPGTRLLVL.

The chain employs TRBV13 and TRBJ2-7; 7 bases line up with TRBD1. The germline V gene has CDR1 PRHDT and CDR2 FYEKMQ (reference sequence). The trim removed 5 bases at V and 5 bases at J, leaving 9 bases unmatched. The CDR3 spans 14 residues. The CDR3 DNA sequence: TGTGCCAGCAGCGTCCGACAGGGAACCGACGAGCAGTACTTC. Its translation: CASSVRQGTDEQYF.

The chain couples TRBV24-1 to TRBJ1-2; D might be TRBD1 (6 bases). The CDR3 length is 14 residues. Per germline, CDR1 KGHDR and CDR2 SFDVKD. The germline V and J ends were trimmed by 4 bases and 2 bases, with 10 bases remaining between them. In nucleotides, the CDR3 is TGTGCCACCAGTGACCCTGACAGGAACTATGGCTACACCTTC. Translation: CATSDPDRNYGYTF.

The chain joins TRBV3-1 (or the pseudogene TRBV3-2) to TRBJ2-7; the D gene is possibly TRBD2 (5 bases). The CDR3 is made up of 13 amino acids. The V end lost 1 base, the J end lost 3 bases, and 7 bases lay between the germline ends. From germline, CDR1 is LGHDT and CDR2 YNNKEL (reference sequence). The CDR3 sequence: CASSQVGSYEQYF. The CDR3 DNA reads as TGTGCCAGCAGCCAAGTAGGGAGCTACGAGCAGTACTTC.

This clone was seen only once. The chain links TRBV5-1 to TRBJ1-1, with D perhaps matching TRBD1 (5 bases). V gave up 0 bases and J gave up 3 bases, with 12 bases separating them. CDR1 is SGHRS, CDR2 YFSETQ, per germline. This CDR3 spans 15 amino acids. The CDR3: CASSLEGWADTEAFF. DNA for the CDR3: TGCGCCAGCAGCTTGGAGGGGTGGGCGGACACTGAAGCTTTCTTT.

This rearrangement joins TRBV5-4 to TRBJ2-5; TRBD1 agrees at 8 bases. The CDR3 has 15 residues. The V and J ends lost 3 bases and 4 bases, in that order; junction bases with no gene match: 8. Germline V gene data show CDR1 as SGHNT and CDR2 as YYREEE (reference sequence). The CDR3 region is CASSSTGVGGETQYF. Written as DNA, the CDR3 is TGTGCCAGCAGCTCGACAGGGGTAGGCGGAGAGACCCAGTACTTC.

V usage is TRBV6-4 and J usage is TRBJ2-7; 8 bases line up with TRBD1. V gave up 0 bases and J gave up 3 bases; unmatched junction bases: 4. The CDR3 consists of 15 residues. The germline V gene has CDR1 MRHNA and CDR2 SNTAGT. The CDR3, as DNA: TGTGCCAGCAGTGACTCTGACAGGGGAATCTACGAGCAGTACGTC. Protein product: CASSDSDRGIYEQYV.

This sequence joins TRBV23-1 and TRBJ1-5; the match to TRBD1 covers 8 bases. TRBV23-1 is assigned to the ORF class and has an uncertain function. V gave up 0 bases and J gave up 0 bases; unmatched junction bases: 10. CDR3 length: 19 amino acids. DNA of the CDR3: TGCGCCAGCAGTCAATCGCGGACAGGGATCGGATATAGCAATCAGCCCCAGCATTTT. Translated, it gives CASSQSRTGIGYSNQPQHF.

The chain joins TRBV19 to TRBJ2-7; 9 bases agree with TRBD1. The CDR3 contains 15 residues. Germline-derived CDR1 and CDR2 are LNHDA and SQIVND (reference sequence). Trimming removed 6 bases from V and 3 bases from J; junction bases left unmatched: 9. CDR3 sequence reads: CASSQSGTGRYEQYF. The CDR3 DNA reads TGTGCCAGTAGCCAATCCGGGACAGGGCGCTACGAGCAGTACTTC.

The CDR3 spells CASRDRGRADTQYF. The CDR3 DNA is TGTGCCAGCAGAGACAGGGGGCGCGCAGATACGCAGTATTTT. The V call is TRBV28, the J call TRBJ2-3; 10 nucleotides line up with TRBD1. The CDR3 length is 14 residues. V shed 6 bases, J shed 4 bases, and the junction held 4 bases outside the gene matches. The germline CDR1 and CDR2 sequences are MDHEN and SYDVKM.

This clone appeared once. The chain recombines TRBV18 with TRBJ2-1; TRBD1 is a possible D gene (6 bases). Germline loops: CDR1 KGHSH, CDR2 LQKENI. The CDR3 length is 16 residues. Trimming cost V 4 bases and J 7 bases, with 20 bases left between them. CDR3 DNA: TGTGCCAGCTCACTCGGACAGAATTATGCATGGAATGAGCAGTTCTTC. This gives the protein CASSLGQNYAWNEQFF.

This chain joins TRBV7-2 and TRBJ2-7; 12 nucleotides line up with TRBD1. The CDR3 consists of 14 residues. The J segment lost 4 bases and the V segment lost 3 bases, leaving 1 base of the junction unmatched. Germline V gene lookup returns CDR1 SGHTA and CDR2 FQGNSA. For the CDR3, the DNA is TGTGCCAGCAGCTTGGGACAGGGGGCGTACGAGCAGTACGTC. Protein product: CASSLGQGAYEQYV.

This CDR3 is CAISESVGAGANVLTF. The CDR3 coding sequence is TGTGCCATCAGTGAGTCGGTGGGAGCTGGGGCCAACGTCCTGACTTTC. This chain links TRBV10-3 with TRBJ2-6, with a possible D match to TRBD2 (5 bases). In germline, CDR1 is ENHRY, CDR2 SYGVKD. V was cut by 0 bases and J by 2 bases, with 8 bases left in between. The CDR3 runs 16 residues.

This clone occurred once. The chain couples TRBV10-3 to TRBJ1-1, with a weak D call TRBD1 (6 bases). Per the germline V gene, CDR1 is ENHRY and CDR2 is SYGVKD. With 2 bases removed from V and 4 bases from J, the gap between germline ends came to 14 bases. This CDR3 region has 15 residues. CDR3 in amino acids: CAISEPNRVGTEAFF. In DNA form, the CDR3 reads TGTGCCATCAGTGAGCCAAACAGGGTCGGCACTGAAGCTTTCTTT.

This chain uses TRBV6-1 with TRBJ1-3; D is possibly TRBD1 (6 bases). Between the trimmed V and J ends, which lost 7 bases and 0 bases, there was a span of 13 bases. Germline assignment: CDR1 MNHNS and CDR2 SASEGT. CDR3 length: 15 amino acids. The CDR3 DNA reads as TGTGCCAGCACCGCAGGGGCTAGCTCTGGAAACACCATATATTTT. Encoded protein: CASTAGASSGNTIYF.

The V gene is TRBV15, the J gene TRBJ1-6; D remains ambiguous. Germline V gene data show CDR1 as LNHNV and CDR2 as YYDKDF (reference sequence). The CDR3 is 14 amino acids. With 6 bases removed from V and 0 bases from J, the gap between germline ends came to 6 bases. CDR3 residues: CATSPNSYNSPLHF. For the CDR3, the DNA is TGTGCCACCAGTCCTAACTCCTATAATTCACCCCTCCACTTT. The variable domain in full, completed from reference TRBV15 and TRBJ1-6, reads DAMVIQNPRYQVTQFGKPVTLSCSQTLNHNVMYWYQQKSSQAPKLLFHYYDKDFNNEADTPDNFQSRRPNTSFCFLDIRSPGLGDTAMYLCATSPNSYNSPLHFGNGTRLTVT.

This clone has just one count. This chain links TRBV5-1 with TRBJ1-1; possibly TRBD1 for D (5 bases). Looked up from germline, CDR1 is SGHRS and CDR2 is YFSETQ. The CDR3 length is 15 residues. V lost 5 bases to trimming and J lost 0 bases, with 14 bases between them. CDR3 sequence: CASRISTGMNTEAFF. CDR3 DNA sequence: TGCGCCAGCAGAATATCCACAGGTATGAACACTGAAGCTTTCTTT.

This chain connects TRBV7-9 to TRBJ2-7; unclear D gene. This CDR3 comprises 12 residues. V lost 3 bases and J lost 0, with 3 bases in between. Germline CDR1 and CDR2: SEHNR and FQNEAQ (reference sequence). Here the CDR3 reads CASSFSSYEQYV. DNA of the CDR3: TGTGCCAGCAGCTTTAGCTCCTACGAGCAGTACGTC.

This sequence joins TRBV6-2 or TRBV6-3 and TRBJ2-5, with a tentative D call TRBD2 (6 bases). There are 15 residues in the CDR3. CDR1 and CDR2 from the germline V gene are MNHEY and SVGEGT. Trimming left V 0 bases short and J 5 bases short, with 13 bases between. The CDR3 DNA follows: TGTGCCAGCAGTTACTCGAGGAGGGTTGGTGAGACCCAGTACTTC. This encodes CASSYSRRVGETQYF.

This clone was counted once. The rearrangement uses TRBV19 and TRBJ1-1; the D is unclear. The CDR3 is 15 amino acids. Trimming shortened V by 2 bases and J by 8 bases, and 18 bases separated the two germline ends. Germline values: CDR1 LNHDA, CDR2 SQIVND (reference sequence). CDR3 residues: CASSIIRNSPSEAFF. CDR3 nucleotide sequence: TGTGCCAGTAGTATAATTCGAAACAGCCCAAGCGAAGCTTTCTTT.

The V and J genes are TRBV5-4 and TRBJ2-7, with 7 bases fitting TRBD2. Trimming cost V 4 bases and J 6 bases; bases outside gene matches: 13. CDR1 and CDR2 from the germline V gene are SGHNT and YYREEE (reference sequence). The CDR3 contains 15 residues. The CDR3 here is CASSPRGGRGREQYF. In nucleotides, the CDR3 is TGTGCCAGCAGCCCCCGAGGAGGGAGGGGTCGCGAGCAGTACTTC.

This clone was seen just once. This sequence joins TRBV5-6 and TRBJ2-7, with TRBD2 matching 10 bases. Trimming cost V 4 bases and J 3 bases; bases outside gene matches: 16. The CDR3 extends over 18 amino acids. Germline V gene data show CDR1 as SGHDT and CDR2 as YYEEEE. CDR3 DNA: TGTGCCAGCAGCGACGACGGGACTAGCGTAAAAATTAACTACGAGCAGTACTTC. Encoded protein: CASSDDGTSVKINYEQYF.

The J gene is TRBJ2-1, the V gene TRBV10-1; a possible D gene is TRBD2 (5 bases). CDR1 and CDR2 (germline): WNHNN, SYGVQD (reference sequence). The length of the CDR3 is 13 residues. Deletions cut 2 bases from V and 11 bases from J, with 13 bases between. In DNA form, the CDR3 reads TGCGCCAGCAGTGAGGTACTAGGTCTAAAGCAGTTCTTC. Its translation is CASSEVLGLKQFF.

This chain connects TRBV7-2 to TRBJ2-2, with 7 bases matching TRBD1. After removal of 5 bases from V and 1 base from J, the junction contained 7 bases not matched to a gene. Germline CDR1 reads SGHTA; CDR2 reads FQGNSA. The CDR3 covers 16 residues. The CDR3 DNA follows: TGTGCCAGCAGCAGGACCGGGACAGAGAACACCGGGGAGCTGTTTTTT. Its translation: CASSRTGTENTGELFF.

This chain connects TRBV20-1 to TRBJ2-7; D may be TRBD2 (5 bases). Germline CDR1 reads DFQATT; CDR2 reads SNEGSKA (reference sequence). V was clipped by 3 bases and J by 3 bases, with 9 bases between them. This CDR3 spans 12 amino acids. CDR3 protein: CSASVAGYEQYF. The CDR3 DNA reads TGCAGTGCTAGTGTGGCGGGCTACGAGCAGTACTTC.

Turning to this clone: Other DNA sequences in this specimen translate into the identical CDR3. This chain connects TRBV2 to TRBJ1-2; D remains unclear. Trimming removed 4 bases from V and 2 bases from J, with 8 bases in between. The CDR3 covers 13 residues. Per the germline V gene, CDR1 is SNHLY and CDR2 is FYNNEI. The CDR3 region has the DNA TGTGCCAGCAGTGGAACAGCAAACTATGGCTACACCTTC. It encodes CASSGTANYGYTF.

The CDR3 loop reads CASSLGGQYATEAFF. CDR3 nucleotide sequence: TGTGCCAGCAGCTTAGGGGGACAGTATGCCACTGAAGCTTTCTTT. This chain links TRBV7-6 with TRBJ1-1; TRBD1 matches at 7 bases. Trimming at V came to 1 base and at J to 4 bases, leaving 6 bases not matched to a gene. The germline V gene has CDR1 SGHVS and CDR2 FNYEAQ. The CDR3 sequence is 15 residues long.

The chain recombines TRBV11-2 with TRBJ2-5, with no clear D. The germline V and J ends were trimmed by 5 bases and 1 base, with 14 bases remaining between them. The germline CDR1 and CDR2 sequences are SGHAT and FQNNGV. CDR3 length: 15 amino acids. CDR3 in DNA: TGTGCCAGCAGCAGAAGACCGGGTCTCCAAGAGACCCAGTACTTC. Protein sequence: CASSRRPGLQETQYF.

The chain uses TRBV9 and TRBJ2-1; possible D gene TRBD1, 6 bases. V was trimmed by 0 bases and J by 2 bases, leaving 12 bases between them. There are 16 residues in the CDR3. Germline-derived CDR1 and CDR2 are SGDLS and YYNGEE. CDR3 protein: CASSVDPRGTYNEQFF. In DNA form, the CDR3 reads TGTGCCAGCAGCGTAGACCCCAGGGGAACCTACAATGAGCAGTTCTTC.

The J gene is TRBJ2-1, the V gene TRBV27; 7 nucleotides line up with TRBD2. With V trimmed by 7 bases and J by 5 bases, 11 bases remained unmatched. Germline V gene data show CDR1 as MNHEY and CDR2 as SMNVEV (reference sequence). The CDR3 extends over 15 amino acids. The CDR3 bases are TGTGCCAGCACTTTTTGGGGGAGGGAAGACAATGAGCAGTTCTTC. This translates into CASTFWGREDNEQFF.

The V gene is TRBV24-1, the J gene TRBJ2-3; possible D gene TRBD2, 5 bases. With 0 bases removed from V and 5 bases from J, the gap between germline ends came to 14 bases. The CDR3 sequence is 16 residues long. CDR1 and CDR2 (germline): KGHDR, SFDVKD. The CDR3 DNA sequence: TGTGCCACCAGTGATTTGTCCCGGGGAGTGAGAGATACGCAGTATTTT. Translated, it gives CATSDLSRGVRDTQYF.